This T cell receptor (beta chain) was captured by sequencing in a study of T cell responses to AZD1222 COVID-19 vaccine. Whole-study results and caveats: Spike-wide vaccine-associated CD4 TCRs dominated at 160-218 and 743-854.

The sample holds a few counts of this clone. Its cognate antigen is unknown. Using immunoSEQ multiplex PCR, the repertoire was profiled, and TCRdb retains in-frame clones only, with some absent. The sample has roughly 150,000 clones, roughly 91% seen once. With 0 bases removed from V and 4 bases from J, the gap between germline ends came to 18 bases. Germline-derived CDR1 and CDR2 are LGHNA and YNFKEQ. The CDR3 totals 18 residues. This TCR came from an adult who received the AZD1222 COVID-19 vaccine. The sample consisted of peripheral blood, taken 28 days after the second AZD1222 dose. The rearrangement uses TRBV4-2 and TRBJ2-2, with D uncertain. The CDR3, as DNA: TGTGCCAGCAGCCAAGATGGCCTTCGGGCTAGACCCACCGGGGAGCTGTTTTTT. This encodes CASSQDGLRARPTGELFF.